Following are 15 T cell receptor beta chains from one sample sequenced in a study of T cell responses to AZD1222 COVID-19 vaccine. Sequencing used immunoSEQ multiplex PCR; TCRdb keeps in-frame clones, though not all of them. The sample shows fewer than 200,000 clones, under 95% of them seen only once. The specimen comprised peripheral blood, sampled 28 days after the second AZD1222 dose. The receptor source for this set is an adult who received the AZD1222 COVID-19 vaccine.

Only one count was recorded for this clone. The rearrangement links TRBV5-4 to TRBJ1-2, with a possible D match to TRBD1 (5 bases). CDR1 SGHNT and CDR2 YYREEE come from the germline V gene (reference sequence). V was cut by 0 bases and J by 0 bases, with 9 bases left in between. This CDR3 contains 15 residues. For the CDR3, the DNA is TGTGCCAGCAGCTTGGGACAGCTAGCTAACTATGGCTACACCTTC. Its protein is CASSLGQLANYGYTF.

CDR3 sequence reads: CASSPGRETGPFF. As DNA, the CDR3 is TGTGCCAGCAGCCCGGGCCGAGAGACGGGTCCTTTCTTC. The rearrangement links TRBV11-1 to TRBJ2-1; D gene unclear. V was pared by 5 bases and J by 16 bases, with 21 bases between. CDR3 length: 13 residues. Germline-derived CDR1 and CDR2 are SGHAT and FQDESV (reference sequence).

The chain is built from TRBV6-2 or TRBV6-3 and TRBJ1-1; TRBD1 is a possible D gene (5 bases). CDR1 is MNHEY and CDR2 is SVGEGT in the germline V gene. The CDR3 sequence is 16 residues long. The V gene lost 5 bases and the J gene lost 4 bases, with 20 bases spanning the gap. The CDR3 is CASSLSRPDSPTEAFF. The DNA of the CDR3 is TGTGCCAGCAGTCTCTCCCGCCCAGACAGCCCCACTGAAGCTTTCTTT.

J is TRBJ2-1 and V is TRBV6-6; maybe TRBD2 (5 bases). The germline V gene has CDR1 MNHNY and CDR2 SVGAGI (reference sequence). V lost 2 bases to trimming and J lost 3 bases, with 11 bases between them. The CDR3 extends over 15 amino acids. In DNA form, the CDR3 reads TGTGCCAGCAGTTACCGAGGAGCGGACTACAATGAGCAGTTCTTC. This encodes CASSYRGADYNEQFF.

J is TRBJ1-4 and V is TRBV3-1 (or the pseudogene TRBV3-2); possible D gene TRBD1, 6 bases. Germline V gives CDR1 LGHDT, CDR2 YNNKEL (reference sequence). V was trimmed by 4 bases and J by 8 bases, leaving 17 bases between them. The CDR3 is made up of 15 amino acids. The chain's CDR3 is CASSLKLDRREKLFF. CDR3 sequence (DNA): TGTGCCAGCAGCCTTAAACTGGACAGACGAGAAAAACTGTTTTTT.

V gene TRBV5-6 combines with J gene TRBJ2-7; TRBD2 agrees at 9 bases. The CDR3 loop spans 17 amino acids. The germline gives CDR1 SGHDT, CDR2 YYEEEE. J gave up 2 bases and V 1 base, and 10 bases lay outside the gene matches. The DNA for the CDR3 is TGTGCCAGCAGCTTGCAGTCCAGCGGGGGGCCTACCTACGAGCAGTACTTC. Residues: CASSLQSSGGPTYEQYF.

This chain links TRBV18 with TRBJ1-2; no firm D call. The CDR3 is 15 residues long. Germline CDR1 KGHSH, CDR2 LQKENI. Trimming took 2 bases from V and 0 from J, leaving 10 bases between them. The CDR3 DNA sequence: TGTGCCAGCTCACCAGGGCGGGAAGCTAACTATGGCTACACCTTC. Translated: CASSPGREANYGYTF.

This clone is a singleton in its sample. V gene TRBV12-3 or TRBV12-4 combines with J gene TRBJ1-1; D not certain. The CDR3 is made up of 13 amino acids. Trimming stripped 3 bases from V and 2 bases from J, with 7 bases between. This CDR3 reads CASSFRINTEAFF. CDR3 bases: TGTGCCAGCAGTTTCCGGATAAACACTGAAGCTTTCTTT.

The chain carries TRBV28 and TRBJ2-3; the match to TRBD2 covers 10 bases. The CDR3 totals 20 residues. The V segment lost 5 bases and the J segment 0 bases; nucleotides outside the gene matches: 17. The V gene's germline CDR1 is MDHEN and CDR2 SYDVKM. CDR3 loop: CASSPPSITSGIASTDTQYF. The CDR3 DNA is TGTGCCAGCAGTCCACCTTCGATTACTAGCGGGATAGCTAGCACAGATACGCAGTATTTT.

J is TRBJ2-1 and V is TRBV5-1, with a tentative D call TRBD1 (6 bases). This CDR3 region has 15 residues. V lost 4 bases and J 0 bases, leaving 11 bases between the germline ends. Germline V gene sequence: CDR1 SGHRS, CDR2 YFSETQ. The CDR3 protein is CASSTDSSSYNEQFF. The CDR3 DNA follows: TGCGCCAGCAGCACGGACAGCAGCTCCTACAATGAGCAGTTCTTC.

In DNA, the CDR3 is TGTGCCAGCAGCAGGTACAGGGAAGAGAACACTGAAGCTTTCTTT. Translation gives CASSRYREENTEAFF. The chain combines TRBV9 with TRBJ1-1; a possible D gene is TRBD1 (6 bases). From germline, CDR1 is SGDLS and CDR2 YYNGEE. Trimming took 4 bases from V and 1 from J, leaving 14 bases between them. The CDR3 length is 15 residues.

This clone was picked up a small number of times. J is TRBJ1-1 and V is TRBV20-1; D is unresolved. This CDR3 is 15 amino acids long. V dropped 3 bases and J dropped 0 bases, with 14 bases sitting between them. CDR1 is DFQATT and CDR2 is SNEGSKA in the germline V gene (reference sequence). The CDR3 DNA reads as TGCAGTGCTAGTGGGCAGGTAGTAATGAACACTGAAGCTTTCTTT. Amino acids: CSASGQVVMNTEAFF.

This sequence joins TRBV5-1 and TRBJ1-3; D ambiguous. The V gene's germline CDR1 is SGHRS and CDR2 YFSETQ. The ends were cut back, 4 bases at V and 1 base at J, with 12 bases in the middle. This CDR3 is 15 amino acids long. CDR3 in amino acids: CASSPRTGSGNTIYF. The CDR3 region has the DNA TGCGCCAGCAGCCCCAGGACGGGGTCTGGAAACACCATATATTTT.

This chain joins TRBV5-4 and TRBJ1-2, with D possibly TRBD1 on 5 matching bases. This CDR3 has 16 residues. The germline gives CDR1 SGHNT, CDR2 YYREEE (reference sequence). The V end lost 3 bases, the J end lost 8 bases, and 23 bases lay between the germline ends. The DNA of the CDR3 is TGTGCCAGCAGCTCGGAGGGACGGGGGTCCCTTGGCGGCTACACCTTC. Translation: CASSSEGRGSLGGYTF.

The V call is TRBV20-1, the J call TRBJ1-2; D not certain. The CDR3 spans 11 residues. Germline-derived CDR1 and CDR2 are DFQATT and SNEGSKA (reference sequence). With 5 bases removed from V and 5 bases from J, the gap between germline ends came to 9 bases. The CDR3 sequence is CSASTRYGYTF. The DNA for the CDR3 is TGCAGTGCTTCTACTCGATATGGCTACACCTTC.